A single TCR beta chain is shown here with its context. This clone turned up a few times. No cognate antigen has been identified for it. Nothing much larger sits one base from this clone, and base qualities are not available. These data come from a study of beta chain features in type 1 diabetes (dated 2018 in TCRdb). The study in broad terms: Patients and healthy donors did not differ in mean age, gender distribution, total cell number or subset yield. A total of under 120,000,000 sorted cells were examined across all samples, and RNA yield correlated strongly with the number of cells per subset. Regulatory and stem cell-like memory subsets were obtained from only 8 patients and about 8 healthy donors, while naive and central memory subsets were obtained from all 30 or so donors. In the study, recently diagnosed type 1 diabetes patients and matched healthy donors were compared on the TCRB repertoires of their sorted circulating CD4+ T cell subsets.

The High Capacity cDNA Reverse Transcription Kit was used to reverse transcribe all of the isolated RNA, meaning that expressed TCRB transcripts were what got sequenced. Naive, central memory and regulatory T cell samples underwent deep immunoSEQ sequencing, averaging around 4 million total reads per sample. Sorted cells were lysed in RLT buffer and RNA was extracted with DNase-treated RNeasy Micro or Mini kits, depending on cell number. To prevent cross-contamination, each cell subset was processed individually, whereas patient and healthy donor samples were processed jointly. The immunoSEQ multiplex PCR was used to amplify TCRB sequences from cDNA, generating 87-bp fragments that spanned the CDR3 region. Sequencing of the amplicons was performed on the Illumina HiSeq platform. The paper's data handling went like this. Synthetic template baselines were used to correct PCR bias computationally, reads within Hamming distance 2 were collapsed, and singletons that could not be merged were discarded. Reads were aligned to IMGT to assign V, D and J genes, CDR3 length, and insertions or deletions at six rearrangement sites. Clonotype counts were normalized to sorted cell number within each subset before computing true diversity and Gini coefficients with the tcR R package. The overlap coefficient, calculated on TCRB nucleotide sequences, was used to measure repertoire sharing. Out-of-frame TCRB sequences from naive cells were analyzed to stand in for the pre-selection repertoire. As stored in TCRdb, this immuneACCESS dataset retains in-frame rearrangements with V and J assigned. A fraction of the clones does not appear; measured against another copy, unresolved V genes explain less than half of the discrepancy, and the remainder lacks a known reason. The DNA gave D and trimming, while V, J and clone size come from that table. The sample contains 300,000 to 350,000 clones, about 20% of them found a single time. Clones ranked in the top ten supply approximately 0.046% of the sample.

Each donor gave one peripheral blood draw, averaging approximately 120 mL, which was collected into heparinised tubes. Naive, central memory, regulatory and stem cell-like memory CD4+ T cells were sorted on a BD FACSAria II using a panel including CD45RO, CCR7, CD25, CD127, CD95 and CD27. All sorted populations exceeded 95% purity. PBMCs were separated immediately by Lymphoprep density gradient centrifugation and were stained directly, without being cultured. So that batch effects would be minimized, each experiment stained and sorted samples in pairs, pairing one healthy donor with one patient. CDR1 and CDR2 were assigned from the germline V gene (reference sequence) as LNHDA and SQIVND. The germline ends are 19 bases apart after V is trimmed by 6 bases and J by 4 bases. The CDR3 numbers 17 residues from cysteine through phenylalanine. Only the CDR3 part of the read is kept: 51 bases, read in frame from the first base.

Summary of the overall study and its limitations: Because the HLA sub-analyses included only small numbers of individuals, any influence of HLA type on TCRB rearrangement was left unresolved. Naive, central memory and regulatory TCRB repertoires appeared to be more alike among patients than among healthy donors. Fewer insertions and more nucleotide deletions at VDJ recombination sites were observed in patients with type 1 diabetes, implying thymic rearrangement abnormalities. PCR might favor shorter templates, but patient and control samples were amplified and corrected together, so any skew would affect both groups equally. Sequencing cDNA rather than genomic DNA could over-represent highly expressing activated cells, although activation and CD3 levels did not differ between groups. In all four CD4+ subsets, TCRB CDR3 length was moderately but significantly shorter in type 1 diabetes patients.

The chain employs TRBV19 and TRBJ2-6; TRBD1 might be the D gene, on 6 matching bases. The source is a woman aged 18-29 years in good health. Sequences were obtained from naive CD4+ T cells from blood. The cell subset or site label here, explained by the study, means: true naive CD4+ T cells. The nucleotide sequence reads as follows: TGTGCCAGTAGCCCAAGGGGACAATCGGAGGGGGCCAACGTCCTGACTTTC. This gives the protein CASSPRGQSEGANVLTF.